Listed here is a single T cell receptor (beta chain). The method was immunoSEQ multiplex PCR; TCRdb's version includes in-frame clones alone and lacks a portion of them. This table has about 9,400 clones, over 75% appearing once. This entry comes from a study of T cell clonotyping in hematopoietic cell transplantation. The V gene lost 2 bases and the J gene lost 6 bases, with 8 bases spanning the gap. This CDR3 has 13 amino acids. Germline assignment: CDR1 MNHNS and CDR2 SASEGT. V and J are TRBV6-1 and TRBJ1-3; D is ambiguous. The source was PBMCs, collected 180 days after allogeneic stem cell transplant. The sequence came from a male patient between 35 and 55 years old who had an allogeneic stem cell transplant from a related donor, so the T cells may come from the graft donor. Some clones in this sample may be carry-over from other donors' samples. The CDR3 sequence: CASSEQRENTIYF. In DNA form, the CDR3 reads TGTGCCAGCAGTGAACAGAGAGAAAACACCATATATTTT.